This T cell receptor (beta chain) came from a study of blood T cells in healthy people across ages. Study findings and constraints: Per million T cells, the diversity of TCR beta decreased roughly linearly as age advanced.

For this clonotype: What it recognizes is unknown.

Next came a second PCR, run for roughly 7 to 12 cycles, which used a sample-barcoded 5' primer along with a J-beta primer mix. TCRdb independently ran MiXCR on the 5' RACE reads; one entry per CDR3 protein. The sample has 1.5 million to 2 million distinct CDR3 sequences; about 35% are singletons. The specimen was blood. This receptor was identified in a woman in her 30s in good health.

In DNA form, the CDR3 reads TGTGCCAGCAGTTTATCGCTGGTTCAAGAGACCCAGTACTTC. Translation: CASSLSLVQETQYF. The chain uses TRBV28 and TRBJ2-5; D not certain. The CDR3 is 14 residues long. Germline values: CDR1 MDHEN, CDR2 SYDVKM. The V and J ends lost 1 base and 2 bases respectively, with 8 bases between them.